This T cell receptor beta chain originates from a study of T cell changes during pregnancy in multiple sclerosis. Sequencing was performed with immunoSEQ multiplex PCR; in TCRdb, only in-frame clones are kept and a portion is missing. This sample has 75,000 to 95,000 clones, with 91% found just once. The sample here was peripheral blood, taken before pregnancy. The TCR comes from a female donor with multiple sclerosis, enrolled in a pregnancy study.

The chain's CDR3 is CASSLRRTYEQYF. CDR3 DNA sequence: TGTGCCAGCAGCTTGCGGAGAACCTACGAGCAGTACTTC. V gene TRBV11-2 combines with J gene TRBJ2-7, with D hard to call. Germline V gives CDR1 SGHAT, CDR2 FQNNGV. V gave up 3 bases and J gave up 2 bases, with 8 bases separating them. This CDR3 comprises 13 residues.